The clone carrying this T cell receptor beta chain occurred once. The data were obtained in a study of T cell changes during pregnancy in multiple sclerosis. Assay used: immunoSEQ multiplex PCR; TCRdb lists only in-frame clones, some missing. The sample carries some 44,000 clones, 75% to 95% recorded once. Here the sequenced sample was CD4+ T cells from peripheral blood mononuclear cells, taken before pregnancy. The sequence was obtained from a female donor with multiple sclerosis, enrolled in a pregnancy study.

CDR3 coding DNA: TGTGCCAGCAGTTTAGTTGCGGGATGGGCCAAAAACATTCAGTACTTC. Protein: CASSLVAGWAKNIQYF. The J gene is TRBJ2-4, the V gene TRBV27, with D tentatively TRBD2 (6 bases). The CDR3 is made up of 16 amino acids. V lost 2 bases to trimming and J lost 1 base, with 12 bases between them. Looked up from germline, CDR1 is MNHEY and CDR2 is SMNVEV (reference sequence).